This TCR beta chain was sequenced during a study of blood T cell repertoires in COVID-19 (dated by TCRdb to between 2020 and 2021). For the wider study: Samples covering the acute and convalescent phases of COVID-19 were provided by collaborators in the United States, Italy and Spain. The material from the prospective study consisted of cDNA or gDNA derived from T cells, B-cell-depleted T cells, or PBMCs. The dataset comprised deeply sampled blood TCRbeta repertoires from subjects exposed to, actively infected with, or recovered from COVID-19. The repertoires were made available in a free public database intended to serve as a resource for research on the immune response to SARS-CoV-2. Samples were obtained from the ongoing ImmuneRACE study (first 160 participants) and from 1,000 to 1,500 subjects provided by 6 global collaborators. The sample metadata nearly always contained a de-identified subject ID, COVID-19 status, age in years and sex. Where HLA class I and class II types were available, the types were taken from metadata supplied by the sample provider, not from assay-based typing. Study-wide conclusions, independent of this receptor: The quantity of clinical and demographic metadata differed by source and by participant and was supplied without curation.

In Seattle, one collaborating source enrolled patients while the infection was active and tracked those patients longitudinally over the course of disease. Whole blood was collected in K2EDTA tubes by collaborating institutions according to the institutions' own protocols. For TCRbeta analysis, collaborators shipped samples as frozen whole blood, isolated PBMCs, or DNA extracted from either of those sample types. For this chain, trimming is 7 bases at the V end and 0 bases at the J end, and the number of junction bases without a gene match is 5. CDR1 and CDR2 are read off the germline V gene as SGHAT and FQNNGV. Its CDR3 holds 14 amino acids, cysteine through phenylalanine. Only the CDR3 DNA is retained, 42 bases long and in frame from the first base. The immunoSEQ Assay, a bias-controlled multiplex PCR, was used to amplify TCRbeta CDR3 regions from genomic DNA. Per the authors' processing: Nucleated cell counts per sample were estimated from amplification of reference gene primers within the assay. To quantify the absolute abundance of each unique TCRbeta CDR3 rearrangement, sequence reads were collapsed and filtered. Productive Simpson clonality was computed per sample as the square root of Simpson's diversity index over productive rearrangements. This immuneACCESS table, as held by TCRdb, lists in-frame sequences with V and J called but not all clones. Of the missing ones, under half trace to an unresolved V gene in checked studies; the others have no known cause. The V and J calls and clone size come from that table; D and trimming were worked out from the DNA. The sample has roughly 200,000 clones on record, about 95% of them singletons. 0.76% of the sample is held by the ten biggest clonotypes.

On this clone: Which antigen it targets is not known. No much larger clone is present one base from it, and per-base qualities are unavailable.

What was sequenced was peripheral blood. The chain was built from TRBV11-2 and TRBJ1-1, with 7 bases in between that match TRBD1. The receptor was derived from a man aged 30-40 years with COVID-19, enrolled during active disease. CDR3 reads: CASIKTGLNTEAFF. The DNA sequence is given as TGTGCCAGCATCAAGACAGGGCTGAACACTGAAGCTTTCTTT.